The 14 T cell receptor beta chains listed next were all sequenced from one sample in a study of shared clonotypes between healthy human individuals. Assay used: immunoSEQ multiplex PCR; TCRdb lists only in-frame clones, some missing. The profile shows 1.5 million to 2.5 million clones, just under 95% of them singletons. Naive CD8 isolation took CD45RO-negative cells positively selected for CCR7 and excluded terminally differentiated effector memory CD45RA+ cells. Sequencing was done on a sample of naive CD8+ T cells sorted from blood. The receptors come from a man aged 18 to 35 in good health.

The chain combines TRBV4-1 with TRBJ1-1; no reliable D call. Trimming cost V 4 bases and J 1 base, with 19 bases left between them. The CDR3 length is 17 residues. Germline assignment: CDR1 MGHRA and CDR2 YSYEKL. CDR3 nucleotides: TGCGCCAGCAGCCTATTTTCTGAGTCCGAGGCGAACACTGAAGCTTTCTTT. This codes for CASSLFSESEANTEAFF.

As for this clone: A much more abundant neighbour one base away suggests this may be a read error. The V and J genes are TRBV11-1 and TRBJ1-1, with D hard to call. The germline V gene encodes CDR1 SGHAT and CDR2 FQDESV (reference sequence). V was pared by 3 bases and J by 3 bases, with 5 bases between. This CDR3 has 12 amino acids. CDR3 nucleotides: TGTGCCAGCAGCTTTGGGGACACTGAAGCTTTCTTT. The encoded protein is CASSFGDTEAFF.

This CDR3 reads CASSVEGDPPSVSEKLFF. Written as DNA, the CDR3 is TGTGCCAGCAGCGTAGAAGGGGACCCACCCAGCGTAAGTGAAAAACTGTTTTTT. The gene calls are TRBV9 and TRBJ1-4, with D maybe TRBD1 (5 bases). This CDR3 is 18 amino acids long. The V and J ends lost 0 bases and 7 bases respectively, with 22 bases between them. Germline V gene data show CDR1 as SGDLS and CDR2 as YYNGEE.

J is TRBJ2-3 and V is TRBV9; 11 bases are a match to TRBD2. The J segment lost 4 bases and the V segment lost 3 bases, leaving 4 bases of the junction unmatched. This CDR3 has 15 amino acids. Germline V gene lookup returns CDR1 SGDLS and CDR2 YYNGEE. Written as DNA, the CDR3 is TGTGCCAGCAGCGATACTAGCGGGAGCTCAGATACGCAGTATTTT. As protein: CASSDTSGSSDTQYF. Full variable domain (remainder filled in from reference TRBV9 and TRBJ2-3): DSGVTQTPKHLITATGQRVTLRCSPRSGDLSVYWYQQSLDQGLQFLIQYYNGEERAKGNILERFSAQQFPDLHSELNLSSLELGDSALYFCASSDTSGSSDTQYFGPGTRLTVL.

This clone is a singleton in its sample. The CDR3 reads CASSGGDTGAEAFF. The CDR3 DNA is TGTGCCAGCAGTGGGGGGGACACTGGCGCTGAAGCTTTCTTT. V usage is TRBV2 and J usage is TRBJ1-1, with D possibly being TRBD1 (6 bases). Germline-derived CDR1 and CDR2 are SNHLY and FYNNEI. This CDR3 has 14 residues. The ends were cut back, 4 bases at V and 6 bases at J, with 15 bases in the middle. Looking up the rest from reference TRBV2 and TRBJ1-1 gives the full variable domain: EPEVTQTPSHQVTQMGQEVILRCVPISNHLYFYWYRQILGQKVEFLVSFYNNEISEKSEIFDDQFSVERPDGSNFTLKIRSTKLEDSAMYFCASSGGDTGAEAFFGQGTRLTVV.

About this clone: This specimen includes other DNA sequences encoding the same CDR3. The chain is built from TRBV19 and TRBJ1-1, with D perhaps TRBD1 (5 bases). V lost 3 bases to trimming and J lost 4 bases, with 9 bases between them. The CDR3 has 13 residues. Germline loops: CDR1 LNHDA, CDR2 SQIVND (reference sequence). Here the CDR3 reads CASSIQGSTEAFF. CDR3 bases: TGTGCCAGTAGTATTCAGGGCTCCACTGAAGCTTTCTTT. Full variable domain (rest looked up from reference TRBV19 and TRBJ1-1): DGGITQSPKYLFRKEGQNVTLSCEQNLNHDAMYWYRQDPGQGLRLIYYSQIVNDFQKGDIAEGYSVSREKKESFPLTVTSAQKNPTAFYLCASSIQGSTEAFFGQGTRLTVV.

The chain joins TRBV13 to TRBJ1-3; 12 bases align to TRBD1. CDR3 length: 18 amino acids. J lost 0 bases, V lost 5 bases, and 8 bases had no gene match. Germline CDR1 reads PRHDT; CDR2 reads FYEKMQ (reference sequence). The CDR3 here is CASSLGTGGLHSGNTIYF. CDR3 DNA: TGTGCCAGCAGCCTGGGGACAGGGGGCCTACACTCTGGAAACACCATATATTTT.

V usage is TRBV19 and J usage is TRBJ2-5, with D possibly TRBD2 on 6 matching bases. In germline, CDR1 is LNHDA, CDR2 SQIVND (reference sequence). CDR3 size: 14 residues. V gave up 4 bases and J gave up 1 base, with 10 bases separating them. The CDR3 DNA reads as TGTGCCAGTAGTACGGGACTGTTCCAAGAGACCCAGTACTTC. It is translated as CASSTGLFQETQYF.

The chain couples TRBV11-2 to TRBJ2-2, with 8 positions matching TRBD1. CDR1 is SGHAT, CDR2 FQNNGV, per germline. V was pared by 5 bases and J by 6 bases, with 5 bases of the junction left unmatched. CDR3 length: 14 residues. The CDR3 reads CASSAPGGPGELFF. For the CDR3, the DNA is TGTGCCAGCAGCGCCCCAGGGGGCCCCGGGGAGCTGTTTTTT.

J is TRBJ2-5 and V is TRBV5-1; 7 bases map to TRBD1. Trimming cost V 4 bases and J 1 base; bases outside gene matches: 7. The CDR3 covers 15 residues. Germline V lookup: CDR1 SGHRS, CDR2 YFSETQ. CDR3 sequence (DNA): TGCGCCAGCAGCACGGACAGGAAAGCCCAAGAGACCCAGTACTTC. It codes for CASSTDRKAQETQYF.

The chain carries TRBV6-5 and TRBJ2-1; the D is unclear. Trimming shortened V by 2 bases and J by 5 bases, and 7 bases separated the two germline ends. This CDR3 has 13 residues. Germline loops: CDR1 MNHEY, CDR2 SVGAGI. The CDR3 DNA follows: TGTGCCAGCAGTTACAACAGTGACAATGAGCAGTTCTTC. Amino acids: CASSYNSDNEQFF.

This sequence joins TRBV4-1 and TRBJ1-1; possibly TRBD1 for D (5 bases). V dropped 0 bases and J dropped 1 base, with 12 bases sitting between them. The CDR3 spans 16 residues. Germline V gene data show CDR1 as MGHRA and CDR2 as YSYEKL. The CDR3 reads CASSQDSGFGNTEAFF. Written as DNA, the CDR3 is TGCGCCAGCAGCCAAGATTCAGGGTTTGGGAACACTGAAGCTTTCTTT.

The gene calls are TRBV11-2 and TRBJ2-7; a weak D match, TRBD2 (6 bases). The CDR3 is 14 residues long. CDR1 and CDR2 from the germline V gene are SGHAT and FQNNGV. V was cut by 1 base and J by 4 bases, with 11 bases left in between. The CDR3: CASSLGIRGYEQYF. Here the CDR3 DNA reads TGTGCCAGCAGCTTAGGGATTCGGGGGTACGAGCAGTACTTC.

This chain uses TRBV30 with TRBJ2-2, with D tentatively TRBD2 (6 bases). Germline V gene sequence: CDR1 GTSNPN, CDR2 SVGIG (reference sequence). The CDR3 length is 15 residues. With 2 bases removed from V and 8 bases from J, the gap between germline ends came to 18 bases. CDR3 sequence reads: CAWSPPSGALGELFF. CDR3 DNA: TGTGCCTGGAGTCCCCCTTCGGGAGCCTTGGGGGAGCTGTTTTTT.